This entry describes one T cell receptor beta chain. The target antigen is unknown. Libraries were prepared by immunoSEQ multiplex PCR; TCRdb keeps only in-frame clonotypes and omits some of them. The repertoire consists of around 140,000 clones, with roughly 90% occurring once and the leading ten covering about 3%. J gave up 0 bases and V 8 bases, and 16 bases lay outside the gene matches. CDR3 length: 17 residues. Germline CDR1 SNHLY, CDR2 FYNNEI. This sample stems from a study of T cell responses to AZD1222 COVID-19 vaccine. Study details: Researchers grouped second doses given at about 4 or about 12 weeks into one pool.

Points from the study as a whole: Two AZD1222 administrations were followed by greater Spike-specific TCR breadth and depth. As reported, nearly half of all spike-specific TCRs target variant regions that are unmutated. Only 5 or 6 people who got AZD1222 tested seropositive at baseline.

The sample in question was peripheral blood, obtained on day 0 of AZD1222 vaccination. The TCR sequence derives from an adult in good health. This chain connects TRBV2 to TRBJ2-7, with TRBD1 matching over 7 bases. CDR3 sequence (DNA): TGTGCCAGCCGTAGGGCGAACAGGGGTCTAAGCTCCTACGAGCAGTACTTC. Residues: CASRRANRGLSSYEQYF. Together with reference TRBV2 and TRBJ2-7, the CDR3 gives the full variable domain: EPEVTQTPSHQVTQMGQEVILRCVPISNHLYFYWYRQILGQKVEFLVSFYNNEISEKSEIFDDQFSVERPDGSNFTLKIRSTKLEDSAMYFCASRRANRGLSSYEQYFGPGTRLTVT.